This T cell receptor (beta chain) emerged from a study of blood T cell repertoires in COVID-19. Overall study context: The samples span acute and convalescent COVID-19 from the United States, Italy and Spain.

V lost 0 bases to trimming and J lost 2 bases, with 5 bases between them. CDR3 length: 13 residues. Germline V gene lookup returns CDR1 MNHNY and CDR2 SVGAGI (reference sequence). Authors' analysis steps: From reference gene primer amplification, estimates of nucleated cell counts were derived. Generated by immunoSEQ multiplex PCR, the TCRdb table keeps only in-frame clones and is missing some. Clonal size and the V and J genes are those of that table, whereas D and trimming came from the DNA. The table records 52,000 or so clones, just over 85% of them present only once. The sequenced material came from peripheral blood. V usage is TRBV6-6 and J usage is TRBJ2-7; no clear D. The sequence was obtained from a human donor in a cohort sampled during active COVID-19. DNA for the CDR3: TGTGCCAGCAGTTACTCTCAGGCCTACGAGCAGTACTTC. It specifies CASSYSQAYEQYF.